The 26 T cell receptor beta chains listed next were all sequenced from one sample in a study of identical twins. TCRdb independently ran MiXCR on the 5' RACE reads; one entry per CDR3 protein. The data show about 470,000 distinct CDR3 sequences, more than 20% seen once. This sample was shared with a second study, whose subject was T cells expressing NK-cell markers.

Sequences were obtained from CD4+ T cells sorted from blood. The receptor set was obtained from a woman aged 18-35 years in good health.

V is TRBV5-1 and J is TRBJ2-7, with 9 bases identical to TRBD1. V gave up 4 bases and J gave up 6 bases; unmatched junction bases: 8. Germline V gives CDR1 SGHRS, CDR2 YFSETQ. The CDR3 has 14 amino acids. The CDR3 reads CASSAGQGISEQYF. The DNA of the CDR3 is TGCGCCAGCAGCGCCGGACAGGGGATCTCCGAGCAGTACTTC.

This clonotype was seen a handful of times. The V call is TRBV5-1, the J call TRBJ1-1; TRBD1 might be the D (6 bases). The ends were cut back, 4 bases at V and 1 base at J, with 14 bases in the middle. Per the germline V gene, CDR1 is SGHRS and CDR2 is YFSETQ. The CDR3 covers 15 residues. The DNA for the CDR3 is TGCGCCAGCAGCCCAGCTGGCAGGGGGAACACTGAAGCTTTCTTT. It yields the protein CASSPAGRGNTEAFF.

J is TRBJ2-7 and V is TRBV27, with D uncertain. Germline assignment: CDR1 MNHEY and CDR2 SMNVEV (reference sequence). V gave up 6 bases and J gave up 6 bases, with 12 bases separating them. The CDR3 length is 12 residues. As DNA, the CDR3 is TGTGCCAGCAGGAAGGCCCTCTCCGAGCAGTACTTC. It yields the protein CASRKALSEQYF.

CDR3 sequence reads: CSASPGLAETQYF. Here the CDR3 DNA reads TGCAGTGCTAGTCCTGGACTAGCTGAGACCCAGTACTTC. V is TRBV20-1 and J is TRBJ2-5; 8 bases align to TRBD2. Germline lookup yields CDR1 DFQATT and CDR2 SNEGSKA (reference sequence). Unmatched junction bases numbered 5, after V lost 3 bases and J lost 5 bases. The CDR3 sequence is 13 residues long.

Turning to this clonotype: One junction end disagrees with the germline gene, perhaps due to a read error. V and J are TRBV12-3 or TRBV12-4 and TRBJ2-3; possible D gene TRBD1, 6 bases. The CDR3 consists of 11 residues. As DNA, the CDR3 is TGTGCCAGCAGTTACAGGGAGCCCCCAAATTTT. Amino acids: CASSYREPPNF.

The rearrangement uses TRBV20-1 and TRBJ2-2; possibly TRBD1 for D (5 bases). V lost 6 bases, J lost 5 bases, and 13 bases lay in between. CDR3 size: 13 residues. Germline V gene data show CDR1 as DFQATT and CDR2 as SNEGSKA (reference sequence). The CDR3 nucleotides are TGCAGTGCAAGACAGTCTACTACCGGGGAGCTGTTTTTT. Its protein product is CSARQSTTGELFF.

This clonotype has only a few counts. The rearrangement links TRBV18 to TRBJ2-7, with 9 bases that match TRBD2. Trimming took 2 bases from V and 0 from J; bases not matched to a gene: 11. CDR1 KGHSH and CDR2 LQKENI come from the germline V gene. The CDR3 extends over 18 amino acids. The CDR3 sequence is CASSPGGAGGQSSYEQYF. The CDR3 region has the DNA TGTGCCAGCTCACCAGGAGGAGCGGGAGGCCAGAGCTCCTACGAGCAGTACTTC.

This chain joins TRBV20-1 and TRBJ2-5; D uncertain. V was clipped by 0 bases and J by 4 bases, with 9 bases between them. CDR3 length: 13 amino acids. Germline loops: CDR1 DFQATT, CDR2 SNEGSKA (reference sequence). CDR3 in DNA: TGCAGTGCTAGAGATATAAACGGAGAGACCCAGTACTTC. It codes for CSARDINGETQYF.

The rearrangement links TRBV10-3 to TRBJ2-1, with 12 bases aligning to TRBD2. This CDR3 has 17 amino acids. Trimming cost V 5 bases and J 8 bases; bases outside gene matches: 13. CDR1 ENHRY and CDR2 SYGVKD come from the germline V gene. The CDR3 DNA reads TGTGCCATCAGTATCCGACTAGCGGGAGTTAGTCCCCATGAGCAGTTCTTC. It is translated as CAISIRLAGVSPHEQFF.

The chain employs TRBV12-3 or TRBV12-4 and TRBJ1-3; 8 bases are a match to TRBD1. The CDR3 consists of 13 residues. V lost 4 bases and J lost 7; bases outside the gene matches: 3. The CDR3 here is CASSYRGVNTIYF. Written as DNA, the CDR3 is TGTGCCAGCAGTTACAGGGGGGTGAACACCATATATTTT.

This clonotype was recorded only once. The chain is built from TRBV4-3 and TRBJ2-1, with D perhaps TRBD1 (5 bases). CDR3 size: 14 residues. The V end was cut by 3 bases, the J end by 6 bases, with 12 bases between. The germline gives CDR1 LGHNA, CDR2 YSLEER. The CDR3 region is CASSHDIRGNEQFF. CDR3 bases: TGCGCCAGCAGCCATGATATAAGGGGCAATGAGCAGTTCTTC.

V is TRBV12-3 or TRBV12-4 and J is TRBJ2-1; D may be TRBD1 (5 bases). The CDR3 length is 14 residues. Trimming took off 7 bases at V and 2 bases at J, with 12 bases between the two ends. CDR3 bases: TGTGCCAGCAACATCGACAGTACCTACAATGAGCAGTTCTTC. Amino acids: CASNIDSTYNEQFF.

The genes are TRBV20-1 and TRBJ2-3; tentative D call: TRBD2 (6 bases). The CDR3 contains 14 residues. Looked up from germline, CDR1 is DFQATT and CDR2 is SNEGSKA (reference sequence). The ends were cut back, 5 bases at V and 0 bases at J, with 12 bases in the middle. In DNA, the CDR3 is TGCAGTGCTGTCCGGGGAGGTAGCACAGATACGCAGTATTTT. Translation gives CSAVRGGSTDTQYF.

This rearrangement joins TRBV20-1 to TRBJ1-5, with 10 nucleotides matching TRBD1. This CDR3 is built from 15 residues. Germline loops: CDR1 DFQATT, CDR2 SNEGSKA (reference sequence). Trimming at V came to 7 bases and at J to 6 bases, leaving 12 bases not matched to a gene. The DNA for the CDR3 is TGCAGTGTTCGGGGGAAGGGACAGGGGAGTCAGCCCCAGCATTTT. Translating it yields CSVRGKGQGSQPQHF.

This clonotype has a count of ten or more. CDR3 in amino acids: CASSLEAGGAFF. The DNA of the CDR3 is TGTGCCAGCAGCTTAGAGGCGGGGGGAGCTTTCTTT. V gene TRBV7-9 combines with J gene TRBJ1-1; D may be TRBD1 (5 bases). The V end was cut by 1 base, the J end by 10 bases, with 10 bases between. Germline V gene lookup returns CDR1 SEHNR and CDR2 FQNEAQ (reference sequence). The CDR3 runs to 12 residues.

This chain connects TRBV12-3 or TRBV12-4 to TRBJ2-7; D perhaps matches TRBD2 (6 bases). This CDR3 contains 14 residues. V lost 3 bases, J lost 2 bases, and 11 bases lay in between. This CDR3 is CASSFRGSAYEQYF. CDR3 DNA sequence: TGTGCCAGCAGTTTTCGGGGGTCCGCCTACGAGCAGTACTTC.

This clonotype was counted between two and nine times. The J gene is TRBJ2-2, the V gene TRBV4-3, with D tentatively TRBD2 (5 bases). Germline loops: CDR1 LGHNA, CDR2 YSLEER. V lost 4 bases, J lost 4 bases, and 13 bases lay in between. The CDR3 length is 15 residues. In nucleotides, the CDR3 is TGCGCCAGCAGCCCCCCTGGAGGTGGCACCGGGGAGCTGTTTTTT. Amino acid sequence: CASSPPGGGTGELFF.

DNA for the CDR3: TGTGCCAGCAGTTCGACTAGCAGGTTCATTGCAGATACGCAGTATTTT. Protein: CASSSTSRFIADTQYF. The chain joins TRBV6-2 or TRBV6-3 to TRBJ2-3; 7 nucleotides match TRBD2. The V segment lost 4 bases and the J segment 4 bases; nucleotides outside the gene matches: 11. The germline CDR1 and CDR2 sequences are MNHEY and SVGEGT. This CDR3 is built from 16 residues.

This clonotype was counted only a few times. This chain connects TRBV7-9 to TRBJ2-3; the D call may be TRBD1 or TRBD2 (5 bases each). This CDR3 comprises 14 residues. Germline assignment: CDR1 SEHNR and CDR2 FQNEAQ (reference sequence). The V end lost 5 bases, the J end lost 6 bases, and 15 bases lay between the germline ends. The CDR3 loop is CASSPGRAGDTQYF. In DNA form, the CDR3 reads TGTGCCAGCAGCCCTGGGCGGGCAGGGGATACGCAGTATTTT.

This clonotype was counted a few times. This chain uses TRBV20-1 with TRBJ1-5; possibly TRBD1 for D (6 bases). Germline CDR1 DFQATT, CDR2 SNEGSKA (reference sequence). The CDR3 has 12 residues. V lost 4 bases to trimming and J lost 10 bases, with 14 bases between them. The CDR3 region has the DNA TGCAGTGCTAAGTCCGGGGACAATCCCCAGCATTTT. Translated, it gives CSAKSGDNPQHF.

Turning to this clonotype: Germline and junction disagree at one end, which may indicate a read error. This sequence joins TRBV20-1 and TRBJ2-1; TRBD2 aligns across 7 bases. Germline V gene sequence: CDR1 DFQATT, CDR2 SNEGSKA (reference sequence). The length of the CDR3 is 15 residues. The CDR3 coding sequence is TGTGCCCCATTTGTCGGGGGGAGCTCCTACAATGAGCAGTTCTTC. Amino acid sequence: CAPFVGGSSYNEQFF.

In nucleotides, the CDR3 is TGTGCCAGCAGTAGGATGGGCAGGGGCACAGATACGCAGTATTTT. Residues: CASSRMGRGTDTQYF. The rearrangement links TRBV2 to TRBJ2-3, with D perhaps matching TRBD1 (5 bases). Germline V gene lookup returns CDR1 SNHLY and CDR2 FYNNEI. With 5 bases removed from V and 1 base from J, the gap between germline ends came to 13 bases. This CDR3 has 15 residues.

The chain combines TRBV7-9 with TRBJ1-3, with a possible D match to TRBD1 (5 bases). The CDR3 has 14 amino acids. CDR1 is SEHNR, CDR2 FQNEAQ, per germline (reference sequence). Trimming left V 3 bases short and J 4 bases short, with 10 bases between. The DNA of the CDR3 is TGTGCCAGCAGCTTGGGGGTTTCGGGAAACACCATATATTTT. Translated: CASSLGVSGNTIYF.

A few counts support this clonotype. The rearrangement links TRBV7-2 to TRBJ1-3; D perhaps matches TRBD1 (6 bases). In germline, CDR1 is SGHTA, CDR2 FQGNSA. The length of the CDR3 is 16 residues. V gave up 6 bases and J gave up 3 bases, with 18 bases separating them. The CDR3 sequence is CASSQQPLDSGNTIYF. CDR3 sequence (DNA): TGTGCCAGCAGTCAGCAGCCCTTGGACAGTGGAAACACCATATATTTT.

This clonotype showed up just a few times. This sequence joins TRBV20-1 and TRBJ1-1; D call uncertain. The CDR3 length is 11 residues. V lost 5 bases, J lost 7 bases, and 11 bases lay in between. The germline gives CDR1 DFQATT, CDR2 SNEGSKA (reference sequence). The DNA of the CDR3 is TGCAGTGCTTACAGACGGAATGAAGCTTTCTTT. Translation: CSAYRRNEAFF.

This clonotype came up a few times. The genes are TRBV10-3 and TRBJ1-2; D remains unclear. The germline gives CDR1 ENHRY, CDR2 SYGVKD. V was shortened by 6 bases and J by 6 bases, with 14 bases between the two germline ends. The CDR3 spans 13 residues. The chain's CDR3 is CAIRPGPQDGYTF. The CDR3 DNA reads TGTGCCATCAGACCCGGCCCACAAGATGGCTACACCTTC.